A selection of T cell receptor beta chains follows, all from one sample in a study of human thymus T cells. Generated by immunoSEQ multiplex PCR, the TCRdb table keeps only in-frame clones and is missing some. The profile shows roughly 130,000 clones, just under 95% of them singletons. Sequenced material: thymus tissue. These receptor sequences come from a boy in the first two years of life with a congenital heart defect but otherwise immunologically healthy. The CDR3 runs from the conserved cysteine through the conserved F or W.

v_call cdr3_aa
TRBV27 CASSHRGNSNQPQHF
TRBV5-1 CASSLAAGRGETQYF
TRBV15 CATSGRYGVSDTQYF
TRBV28 CATPRSSQGETQYF
TRBV28 CASLPTLGEVTYEQYF
TRBV6-1 CASSDSTSGPTDTQYF
TRBV6-6 CASSYFAGAKDGYTF
TRBV11-2 CASSPRSYGYTF
TRBV6-1 CASSEGWGHGNTEAFF
TRBV28 CASSILDRLSGNTIYF
TRBV6-6 CATSSVGLEGYTF
TRBV25-1 CASSQPGPETQYF
TRBV28 CASSLMFTGGDYGYTF
TRBV15 CATSRRTGGTELFF
TRBV4-1 CASSQDPSGGNRETQYF
TRBV21-1 CASRLLRASPTNEKLFF
TRBV5-6 CASSSQGTDTQYF
TRBV6-5 CASSYGGHLGSPLHF
TRBV14 CASSQGPLGRSHTEAFF
TRBV6-5 CASSRGRNYGYTF
TRBV15 CATSSFLRLRDDSPLHF
TRBV5-6 CASSPLARGAEDEQYF
TRBV5-1 CASSLMAGNVLYGYTF
TRBV7-9 CASVGTGATGELFF
TRBV5-4 CASSPRDRFANYGYTF
TRBV11-3 CASSRLRAGNQPQHF